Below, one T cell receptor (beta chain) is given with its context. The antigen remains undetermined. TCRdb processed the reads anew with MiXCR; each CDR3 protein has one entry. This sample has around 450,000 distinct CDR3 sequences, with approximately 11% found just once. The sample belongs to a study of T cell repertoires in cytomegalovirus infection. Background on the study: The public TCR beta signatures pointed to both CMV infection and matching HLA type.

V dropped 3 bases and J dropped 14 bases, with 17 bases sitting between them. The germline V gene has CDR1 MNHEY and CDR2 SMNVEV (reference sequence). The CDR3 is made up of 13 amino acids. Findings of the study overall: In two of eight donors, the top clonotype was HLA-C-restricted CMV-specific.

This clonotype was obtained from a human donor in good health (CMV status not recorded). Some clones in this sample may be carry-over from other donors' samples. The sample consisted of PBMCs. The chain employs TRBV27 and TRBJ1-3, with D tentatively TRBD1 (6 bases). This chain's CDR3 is CASSFGGGGRLYF. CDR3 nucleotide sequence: TGTGCCAGCAGTTTTGGGGGCGGGGGGCGCCTATATTTT.